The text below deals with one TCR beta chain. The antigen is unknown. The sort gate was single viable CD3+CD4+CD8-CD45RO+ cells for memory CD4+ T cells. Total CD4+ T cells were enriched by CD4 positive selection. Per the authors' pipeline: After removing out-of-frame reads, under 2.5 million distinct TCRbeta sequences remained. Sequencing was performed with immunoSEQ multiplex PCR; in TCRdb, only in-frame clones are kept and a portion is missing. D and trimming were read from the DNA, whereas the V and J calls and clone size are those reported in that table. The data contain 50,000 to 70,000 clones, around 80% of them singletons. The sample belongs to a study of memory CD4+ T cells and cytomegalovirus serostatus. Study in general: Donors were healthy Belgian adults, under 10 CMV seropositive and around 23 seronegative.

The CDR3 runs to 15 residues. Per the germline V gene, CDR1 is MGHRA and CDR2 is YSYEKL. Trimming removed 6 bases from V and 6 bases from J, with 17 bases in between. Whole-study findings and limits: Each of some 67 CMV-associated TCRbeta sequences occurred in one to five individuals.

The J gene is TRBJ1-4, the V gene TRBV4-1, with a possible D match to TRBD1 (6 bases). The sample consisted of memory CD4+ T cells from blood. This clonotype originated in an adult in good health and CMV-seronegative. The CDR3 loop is CASRPTGVTHEKLFF. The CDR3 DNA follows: TGCGCCAGCAGACCGACAGGAGTGACTCATGAAAAACTGTTTTTT.